This is a list of T cell receptor beta chains from one sample in a study of cytomegalovirus exposure and HLA in healthy donors. TCRdb's copy holds only in-frame clones and misses some; the assay was immunoSEQ multiplex PCR. The sample includes 80,000 or so clones, roughly 80% seen only once; the top ten take less than 4.5%. The sequenced sample consisted of PBMCs. These receptors came from a man between 40 and 49 years old in good health and CMV-seronegative. Both conserved end residues are part of each CDR3. Each record gives: clone size, J gene, V gene, D gene, CDR3 DNA, CDR3 protein. D genes are given only for firm matches. Rows may omit the clone size; those that give it use once, few, many or a size class.

size: -; J: TRBJ1-5; V: TRBV9; D: -; DNA: TGTGCCAGCAGCGTAGGGGGCAGCAATCAGCCCCAGCATTTT; CDR3: CASSVGGSNQPQHF
size: -; J: TRBJ2-7; V: TRBV6-1; D: TRBD1; DNA: TGTGCCAGCAGTGGCACAGGGGGCTTTTACGAGCAGTACTTC; CDR3: CASSGTGGFYEQYF
size: -; J: TRBJ1-2; V: TRBV19; D: TRBD1; DNA: TGTGCCAGTAGTAAAGGGGGACAGGGAAGGGGATATGGCTACACCTTC; CDR3: CASSKGGQGRGYGYTF
size: -; J: TRBJ2-7; V: TRBV5-1; D: -; DNA: TGCGCCAGCAGCTTGGCCCAGGGCCCCTACGAGCAGTACTTC; CDR3: CASSLAQGPYEQYF
size: -; J: TRBJ2-3; V: TRBV5-1; D: -; DNA: TGCGCCAGCAGCTTGTACGGGAGCGAAACAGATACGCAGTATTTT; CDR3: CASSLYGSETDTQYF
size: few; J: TRBJ1-2; V: TRBV4-3; D: TRBD1; DNA: TGCGCCAGCAGCCCGGACAGGGGGGACTATGGCTACACCTTC; CDR3: CASSPDRGDYGYTF
size: few; J: TRBJ1-2; V: TRBV4-2; D: -; DNA: TGTGCCAGCAGCCAAGATGGGGTGACAGTGTCGCGAGGCTACACCTTC; CDR3: CASSQDGVTVSRGYTF
size: -; J: TRBJ1-2; V: TRBV5-4; D: TRBD1; DNA: TGTGCCAGCAGCTTGGGCGCAGGGGGACAGGGGAACTATGGCTACACCTTC; CDR3: CASSLGAGGQGNYGYTF
size: few; J: TRBJ2-2; V: TRBV29-1; D: -; DNA: TGCAGCGTTGTCCACGGGGCGGGATCGAACACCGGGGAGCTGTTTTTT; CDR3: CSVVHGAGSNTGELFF
size: -; J: TRBJ1-5; V: TRBV7-9; D: -; DNA: TGTGCCAGCAGCTTCGGGGGGGGGTACAATCAGCCCCAGCATTTT; CDR3: CASSFGGGYNQPQHF
size: -; J: TRBJ2-1; V: TRBV18; D: -; DNA: TGTGCCAGCTCACTGGGGGGGCCGAATGAGCAGTTCTTC; CDR3: CASSLGGPNEQFF
size: -; J: TRBJ1-2; V: TRBV6-1; D: -; DNA: TGTGCCAGCATTGAAGGTGGCGGCAGGGTCTCGGGCTACACCTTC; CDR3: CASIEGGGRVSGYTF
size: -; J: TRBJ2-5; V: TRBV13; D: TRBD2; DNA: TGTGCCAGCAGCGCGGCTGGGAGGGCCCAGGAGACCCAGTACTTC; CDR3: CASSAAGRAQETQYF
size: -; J: TRBJ2-1; V: TRBV7-2; D: TRBD2; DNA: TGTGCCAGCAGCAAACTAGCGGGAGCGAACTACAATGAGCAGTTCTTC; CDR3: CASSKLAGANYNEQFF
size: -; J: TRBJ1-4; V: TRBV6-6; D: -; DNA: TGTGCCAGCAGCGGAAGACAGACTAATGAAAAACTGTTTTTT; CDR3: CASSGRQTNEKLFF
size: -; J: TRBJ2-3; V: TRBV27; D: -; DNA: TGTGCCAGCAGCTTTGGGAGAGATACGCAGTATTTT; CDR3: CASSFGRDTQYF
size: -; J: TRBJ2-3; V: TRBV7-7; D: TRBD2; DNA: TGTGCTAGCAGCTTAGGAGGACTAGCGGGCACAGATACGCAGTATTTT; CDR3: CASSLGGLAGTDTQYF
size: -; J: TRBJ2-7; V: TRBV15; D: -; DNA: TGTGCCACCAGCCCAAGGACTCCCATTGACGCCGAGCAGTACTTC; CDR3: CATSPRTPIDAEQYF
size: -; J: TRBJ2-3; V: TRBV7-6; D: -; DNA: TGTGCCAGCAGCCCCCAGAGCGGCACAGATACGCAGTATTTT; CDR3: CASSPQSGTDTQYF
size: -; J: TRBJ1-1; V: TRBV19; D: -; DNA: TGTGCCAGTAGTATAGATATAACAGGGAGAAACACTGAAGCTTTCTTT; CDR3: CASSIDITGRNTEAFF
size: once; J: TRBJ2-7; V: TRBV7-9; D: TRBD1; DNA: TGTGCCAGCGAGGGACGGGACAGGGCCTACGAGCAGTACTTC; CDR3: CASEGRDRAYEQYF
size: -; J: TRBJ2-3; V: TRBV9; D: TRBD2; DNA: TGTGCCAGCAGCGTTCGACTAGCGGGAGTGACAGATACGCAGTATTTT; CDR3: CASSVRLAGVTDTQYF
size: -; J: TRBJ1-2; V: TRBV27; D: -; DNA: TGCCCGGGTCCTAACTATGGCTACACCTTC; CDR3: CPGPNYGYTF
size: few; J: TRBJ2-1; V: TRBV30; D: -; DNA: TGTGCCTGGAGCCCTGAGCGGAGCTCCTACAATGAGCAGTTCTTC; CDR3: CAWSPERSSYNEQFF
size: -; J: TRBJ2-7; V: TRBV19; D: -; DNA: TGTGCCAGTGCCGTTGGAAGCGGACGTTACGAGCAGTACTTC; CDR3: CASAVGSGRYEQYF
size: -; J: TRBJ2-1; V: TRBV5-8; D: -; DNA: TGTGCCAGCAGCTTCGAGGCAGGACTACTCAAAAATGAGCAGTTCTTC; CDR3: CASSFEAGLLKNEQFF
size: -; J: TRBJ1-1; V: TRBV5-4; D: TRBD1; DNA: TGTGCCAGCAGCTTGGGACAGGGGGCGCTCACTGAAGCTTTCTTT; CDR3: CASSLGQGALTEAFF